A single sample is the source of the 21 T cell receptor beta chains below, sequenced in a study of Tregs in tolerant kidney transplant recipients (dated by TCRdb to about 2019). Libraries were built with the immunoSEQ multiplex PCR assay. TCRdb holds this immuneACCESS table with in-frame rearrangements only. Some clones are missing; in checked studies, unresolved V genes explain under half, and the rest has no known cause. The sample contains just under 20,000 clones, just over 65% of them found a single time. The ten biggest clones cover roughly 3.5% of the sample. What these receptors recognize is not known. Sequenced sample: Tregs from blood cultured with allogeneic cells. The origin of the receptors is a human donor in good health.

This clone was seen more than once but under ten times. The rearrangement joins TRBV5-6 to TRBJ1-4, with 7 positions matching TRBD1. Per germline, CDR1 SGHDT and CDR2 YYEEEE. This CDR3 spans 15 amino acids. V was pared by 3 bases and J by 4 bases, with 6 bases of the junction left unmatched. The CDR3 loop reads CASSYRGLGNEKLFF. The DNA for the CDR3 is TGTGCCAGCAGCTATAGGGGGCTGGGTAATGAAAAACTGTTTTTT.

V and J are TRBV5-1 and TRBJ1-1; TRBD1 matches 9 bases. V lost 2 bases and J lost 5; bases outside the gene matches: 10. The CDR3 has 16 residues. Germline V gene lookup returns CDR1 SGHRS and CDR2 YFSETQ. For the CDR3, the DNA is TGCGCCAGCAGCTTCTCACAGGGGGCAGAATGGACTGAAGCTTTCTTT. It yields the protein CASSFSQGAEWTEAFF.

The rearrangement links TRBV2 to TRBJ1-2; 9 bases agree with TRBD1. CDR1 and CDR2 from the germline V gene are SNHLY and FYNNEI. V shed 10 bases, J shed 1 base, and the junction held 10 bases outside the gene matches. The CDR3 sequence is 15 residues long. As DNA, the CDR3 is TGTGCCACTTCGGGACAGGGTCATTTTAACTATGGCTACACCTTC. Protein product: CATSGQGHFNYGYTF.

The chain joins TRBV19 to TRBJ1-5; a possible D gene is TRBD1 (5 bases). Germline CDR1 reads LNHDA; CDR2 reads SQIVND (reference sequence). V lost 10 bases, J lost 3 bases, and 13 bases lay in between. The CDR3 consists of 13 residues. The CDR3 protein is CATKGLYNQPQHF. CDR3 nucleotide sequence: TGTGCCACCAAGGGACTGTACAATCAGCCCCAGCATTTT.

The gene calls are TRBV6-6 and TRBJ1-1; 7 positions match TRBD1. The germline V gene has CDR1 MNHNY and CDR2 SVGAGI (reference sequence). J was trimmed by 4 bases and V by 6 bases; bases with no gene match: 11. The CDR3 runs to 15 residues. The CDR3 nucleotides read TGTGCCAGCAGCCCTCAGTGGAGGGGGCCCACTGAAGCTTTCTTT. Its protein is CASSPQWRGPTEAFF.

The chain carries TRBV6-7 and TRBJ2-5, with TRBD1 matching 9 bases. TRBV6-7 is an ORF; its function is uncertain. The CDR3 runs to 15 residues. The junction had 9 bases not matched to a gene; V was cut back by 7 bases and J by 3 bases. The CDR3 DNA sequence: TGTGCCAGCATTCCCCCGGACAGGGGAAAAGAGACCCAGTACTTC. Its protein is CASIPPDRGKETQYF.

This clone was observed a few times. V and J are TRBV12-2 and TRBJ1-1. TRBV12-2 is a pseudogene segment. The CDR3 extends over 11 amino acids. In nucleotides, the CDR3 is TGTGCAAGCGCGGCCGGGGCTGAAGCTTTCTTT. It translates to CASAAGAEAFF.

This clone was picked up a small number of times. The genes are TRBV7-9 and TRBJ2-5; D may be TRBD2 (6 bases). The V gene lost 3 bases and the J gene lost 1 base, with 9 bases spanning the gap. Germline values: CDR1 SEHNR, CDR2 FQNEAQ (reference sequence). The CDR3 covers 14 residues. The CDR3 sequence: CASSLGTFQETQYF. The CDR3 coding sequence is TGTGCCAGCAGCTTGGGGACTTTCCAAGAGACCCAGTACTTC.

In its sample, this clone was seen a few times. The gene calls are TRBV6-1 and TRBJ1-2; D remains ambiguous. V was pared by 6 bases and J by 4 bases, with 0 bases between. This CDR3 comprises 9 residues. The germline V gene has CDR1 MNHNS and CDR2 SASEGT. CDR3 in amino acids: CASSYGYTF. DNA of the CDR3: TGTGCCAGCAGCTATGGCTACACCTTC.

This sequence joins TRBV7-6 and TRBJ2-1, with TRBD2 as a possible D gene (6 bases). Germline CDR1 SGHVS, CDR2 FNYEAQ. The CDR3 loop spans 15 amino acids. Between the trimmed V and J ends, which lost 7 bases and 1 base, there was a span of 14 bases. This chain's CDR3 is CASTSQAGSYNEQFF. The CDR3 nucleotides are TGTGCCAGCACCTCTCAGGCGGGGTCCTACAATGAGCAGTTCTTC.

This clone was counted between two and nine times. The rearrangement uses TRBV10-1 and TRBJ2-3; D not resolved. The germline V and J ends were trimmed by 3 bases and 2 bases, with 6 bases remaining between them. The germline V gene encodes CDR1 WNHNN and CDR2 SYGVQD (reference sequence). The CDR3 is made up of 13 amino acids. The CDR3 coding sequence is TGCGCCAGCAGTGAACAAGTCACAGATACGCAGTATTTT. Translated, it gives CASSEQVTDTQYF.

This clone was counted only a few times. This sequence joins TRBV6-6 and TRBJ2-7; 7 nucleotides agree with TRBD1. After removal of 11 bases from V and 7 bases from J, the junction contained 11 bases not matched to a gene. This CDR3 has 12 amino acids. Germline CDR1 and CDR2: MNHNY and SVGAGI (reference sequence). CDR3 nucleotides: TGTGCCTCCGGTAACAGGGGCAGGGAGCAGTACTTC. It codes for CASGNRGREQYF.

The gene calls are TRBV5-1 and TRBJ2-1; 8 nucleotides agree with TRBD1. Germline assignment: CDR1 SGHRS and CDR2 YFSETQ. The trim removed 4 bases at V and 9 bases at J, leaving 6 bases unmatched. The CDR3 consists of 13 residues. Written as DNA, the CDR3 is TGCGCCAGCAGCCTGGACAGGGAGGCTGAGCAGTTCTTC. It encodes CASSLDREAEQFF.

In nucleotides, the CDR3 is TGTGCCAGCAGCTTAATGTCCCGGGACAGGGGGTACTTGGCAGATACGCAGTATTTT. This sequence encodes CASSLMSRDRGYLADTQYF. V gene TRBV5-4 combines with J gene TRBJ2-3, with TRBD1 matching over 11 bases. The CDR3 has 19 amino acids. Germline values: CDR1 SGHNT, CDR2 YYREEE (reference sequence). The ends lost 2 bases at V and 4 bases at J; junction bases unmatched: 15.

This chain links TRBV5-1 with TRBJ2-5; 9 positions match TRBD1. CDR3 length equals 15 residues. Per germline, CDR1 SGHRS and CDR2 YFSETQ. Trimming at V came to 2 bases and at J to 8 bases, leaving 10 bases not matched to a gene. In DNA, the CDR3 is TGCGCCAGCAGCTTAAGACAGGGGGAAATGGGAACCCAGTACTTC. The encoded protein is CASSLRQGEMGTQYF.

The rearrangement links TRBV5-5 to TRBJ1-2, with D perhaps TRBD1 (6 bases). The germline V gene encodes CDR1 SGHKS and CDR2 YYEKEE (reference sequence). Trimming cost V 6 bases and J 7 bases, with 16 bases left between them. The CDR3 spans 13 residues. CDR3 amino acids: CASIRGAGRGYTF. The DNA for the CDR3 is TGTGCCAGCATCAGGGGCGCGGGTCGTGGCTACACCTTC.

The rearrangement joins TRBV6-1 to TRBJ2-3, with D unresolved. This CDR3 is 13 amino acids long. CDR1 and CDR2 (germline): MNHNS, SASEGT. The V and J ends lost 6 bases and 5 bases respectively, with 12 bases between them. CDR3 amino acids: CASSPRVGDTQYF. The CDR3, as DNA: TGTGCCAGCAGCCCCCGCGTCGGAGATACGCAGTATTTT.

In this sample, this clone turned up once. The V call is TRBV6-1, the J call TRBJ2-1, with D uncertain. The CDR3 spans 9 residues. Germline loops: CDR1 MNHNS, CDR2 SASEGT. Trimming pared 3 bases from V and 10 bases from J, leaving 1 base between. The CDR3 bases are TGTGCCAGCAGTGACGAGCAGTTCTTC. Translated, it gives CASSDEQFF.

The chain joins TRBV9 to TRBJ2-2; D might be TRBD1 (5 bases). CDR1 and CDR2 from the germline V gene are SGDLS and YYNGEE. The CDR3 contains 15 residues. Between the trimmed V and J ends, which lost 0 bases and 6 bases, there was a span of 12 bases. The CDR3 DNA is TGTGCCAGCAGCGTAGTGGCAGGGCCCGCCGGGGAGCTGTTTTTT. Translation: CASSVVAGPAGELFF.

The chain links TRBV6-1 to TRBJ1-2; 7 bases align to TRBD1. J lost 5 bases, V lost 6 bases, and 9 bases had no gene match. Germline V lookup: CDR1 MNHNS, CDR2 SASEGT. There are 14 residues in the CDR3. The CDR3 DNA sequence: TGTGCCAGCAGGCCGGGACAGAGTTCATATGGCTACACCTTC. It yields the protein CASRPGQSSYGYTF.

This chain connects TRBV27 to TRBJ1-2; 8 bases match TRBD1. The CDR3 runs to 14 residues. The ends lost 6 bases at V and 7 bases at J; junction bases unmatched: 10. CDR1 is MNHEY, CDR2 SMNVEV, per germline (reference sequence). The CDR3: CASRRTDREIGYTF. The CDR3 nucleotides are TGTGCCAGCAGACGAACGGACAGGGAGATTGGCTACACCTTC.